This T cell receptor beta chain was observed in a study of a mutant IDH1 vaccine in newly diagnosed glioma. Concerning this clone itself: The target antigen is unknown.

Method: immunoSEQ multiplex PCR; TCRdb's copy keeps in-frame clones and lacks some. The repertoire holds about 94,000 clones, about 90% seen once, with around 0.73% in the top ten. Noted time point: week 47, end of study. Alongside topical imiquimod, each dose of vaccine comprised 300 ug of mutant IDH1 20-mer peptide. The CDR3 has 15 amino acids. The ends lost 6 bases at V and 8 bases at J; junction bases unmatched: 8. CDR1 is SNHLY, CDR2 FYNNEI, per germline. This receptor was identified in a woman in her 50s with glioma. J is TRBJ1-4 and V is TRBV2; 11 bases map to TRBD1. Sequencing was performed on PBMCs, taken from a glioma patient whose treatment included an IDH1 peptide vaccine. CDR3: CASSQGTGGPEKLFF. CDR3 DNA sequence: TGTGCCAGCAGCCAAGGGACAGGGGGGCCGGAAAAACTGTTTTTT.